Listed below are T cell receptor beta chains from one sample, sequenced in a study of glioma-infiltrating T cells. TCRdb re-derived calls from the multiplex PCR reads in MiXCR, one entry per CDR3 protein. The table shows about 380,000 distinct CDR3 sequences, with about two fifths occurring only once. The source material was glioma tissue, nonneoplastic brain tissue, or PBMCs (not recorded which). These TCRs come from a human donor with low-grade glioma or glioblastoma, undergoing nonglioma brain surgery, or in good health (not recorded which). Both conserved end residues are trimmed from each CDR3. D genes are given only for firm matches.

CDR3 protein: SASQGATGEKLF
J gene: TRBJ1-4
D gene: TRBD1
V gene: TRBV20-1

CDR3 protein: ASSPSGGSTNEKLF
J gene: TRBJ1-4
D gene: NA
V gene: TRBV12-3/TRBV12-4

CDR3 protein: ASSLEALSSYNEQF
J gene: TRBJ2-1
D gene: NA
V gene: TRBV12-3/TRBV12-4

CDR3 protein: SGDRGPNQPQH
J gene: TRBJ1-5
D gene: TRBD1
V gene: TRBV20-1

CDR3 protein: ASSLTVNTYGQY
J gene: TRBJ2-7
D gene: NA
V gene: TRBV7-8

CDR3 protein: SARTGRAEAF
J gene: TRBJ1-1
D gene: TRBD1
V gene: TRBV20-1

CDR3 protein: ASSPQGRGTYEQY
J gene: TRBJ2-7
D gene: NA
V gene: TRBV11-2

CDR3 protein: ASSQSRANYGYT
J gene: TRBJ1-2
D gene: NA
V gene: TRBV16

CDR3 protein: ASSLEGSRYNEQF
J gene: TRBJ2-1
D gene: NA
V gene: TRBV12-3/TRBV12-4

CDR3 protein: ASSFTSGNAYEQY
J gene: TRBJ2-7
D gene: TRBD2
V gene: TRBV27

CDR3 protein: ASSLARVSDTQY
J gene: TRBJ2-3
D gene: NA
V gene: TRBV7-9

CDR3 protein: AIKIGGADTQY
J gene: TRBJ2-3
D gene: NA
V gene: TRBV10-3

CDR3 protein: ASSCDIRTSGKYEQY
J gene: TRBJ2-7
D gene: TRBD2
V gene: TRBV6-2/TRBV6-3

CDR3 protein: ASRLSIDGRWDEQF
J gene: TRBJ2-1
D gene: NA
V gene: TRBV28

CDR3 protein: ASTWIGGEFGTQY
J gene: TRBJ2-5
D gene: TRBD1
V gene: TRBV6-1

CDR3 protein: ASSSGTSGTDTQY
J gene: TRBJ2-3
D gene: TRBD2
V gene: TRBV14

CDR3 protein: AIKQGATEAF
J gene: TRBJ1-1
D gene: TRBD1
V gene: TRBV10-3

CDR3 protein: SARDPTGPSGNTIY
J gene: TRBJ1-3
D gene: NA
V gene: TRBV20-1

CDR3 protein: ASLAGPSLGANVLT
J gene: TRBJ2-6
D gene: TRBD2
V gene: TRBV6-2/TRBV6-3

CDR3 protein: ASSINRADTQY
J gene: TRBJ2-3
D gene: NA
V gene: TRBV6-1

CDR3 protein: ASSSYLAGVAYNEQF
J gene: TRBJ2-1
D gene: TRBD2
V gene: TRBV5-1

CDR3 protein: ASSLEAHRYRDSNQPQH
J gene: TRBJ1-5
D gene: NA
V gene: TRBV7-2

CDR3 protein: ASSPSGRAYNEQF
J gene: TRBJ2-1
D gene: TRBD2
V gene: TRBV6-1

CDR3 protein: ASSWAAGDTQY
J gene: TRBJ2-3
D gene: NA
V gene: TRBV6-1

CDR3 protein: ASISNAGGLAYNEQF
J gene: TRBJ2-1
D gene: NA
V gene: TRBV28

CDR3 protein: ASTSPRASGFSTDTQY
J gene: TRBJ2-3
D gene: TRBD2
V gene: TRBV7-2

CDR3 protein: ASSNTQETQY
J gene: TRBJ2-5
D gene: NA
V gene: TRBV3-1